A single sample is the source of the 21 T cell receptor beta chains below, sequenced in a study of OX40 agonist ivuxolimab in advanced cancers. Receptors were amplified or captured by the immunoSEQ multiplex PCR assay. TCRdb retrieved this table from immuneACCESS and kept in-frame rearrangements only. Not all clones are present; in checked studies, unresolved V genes account for under half, and no reason is known for the remainder. The sample profile shows around 56,000 clones; 82% of them were found once. Together, the top ten hold more than 1.1% of the sample. The sequencing used CD4+ or CD8+ T cells sorted from blood, collected in a trial of the OX40 agonist ivuxolimab. The receptors come from an adult with an advanced solid tumor such as melanoma, head and neck, liver or kidney cancer.

In DNA, the CDR3 is TGTGCCAGCCGGACGGCAGGGGCAACCGGGGAGCTGTTTTTT. This sequence encodes CASRTAGATGELFF. This chain joins TRBV6-1 and TRBJ2-2; weak D call: TRBD1 (6 bases). CDR1 MNHNS and CDR2 SASEGT come from the germline V gene. This CDR3 is built from 14 residues. V lost 8 bases and J lost 5, with 15 bases in between.

J is TRBJ2-1 and V is TRBV5-8, with D possibly matching TRBD1 (6 bases). The CDR3 runs to 14 residues. Germline CDR1 reads SGHTS; CDR2 reads YDEGEE. Between the trimmed V and J ends, which lost 5 bases and 2 bases, there was a span of 11 bases. The CDR3 reads CASRHRETYNEQFF. CDR3 nucleotides: TGTGCCAGCAGACACAGGGAAACCTACAATGAGCAGTTCTTC.

This clone was counted only a few times. This chain joins TRBV30 and TRBJ1-2, with a tentative D call TRBD1 (6 bases). This CDR3 region has 15 residues. Germline lookup yields CDR1 GTSNPN and CDR2 SVGIG (reference sequence). With 8 bases removed from V and 4 bases from J, the gap between germline ends came to 23 bases. The DNA of the CDR3 is TGTGCCGGCGGCCACCCCGGGGGCGCACGCTATGGCTACACCTTC. Translated: CAGGHPGGARYGYTF.

About this clone itself: Other DNA sequences in the sample encode the same CDR3. The chain joins TRBV19 to TRBJ2-3, with TRBD1 matching over 8 bases. J gave up 0 bases and V 8 bases, and 1 base lay outside the gene matches. The CDR3 covers 13 residues. The germline gives CDR1 LNHDA, CDR2 SQIVND (reference sequence). CDR3 loop: CASRDRSTDTQYF. The CDR3 bases are TGTGCCAGTCGGGACAGGAGCACAGATACGCAGTATTTT.

The chain's CDR3 is CASSVNSGRSYNEQFF. The CDR3 region has the DNA TGTGCCAGCAGTGTAAATAGCGGGAGGTCCTACAATGAGCAGTTCTTC. This rearrangement joins TRBV2 to TRBJ2-1; TRBD2 matches 10 bases. The CDR3 has 16 residues. The ends lost 4 bases at V and 1 base at J; junction bases unmatched: 4. Germline CDR1 and CDR2: SNHLY and FYNNEI.

The chain's CDR3 is CASSLLKRQYF. The CDR3 coding sequence is TGTGCCAGCAGCTTATTGAAGAGGCAGTACTTC. The chain couples TRBV7-2 to TRBJ2-7, with no clear D. V was shortened by 2 bases and J by 9 bases, with 8 bases between the two germline ends. The V gene's germline CDR1 is SGHTA and CDR2 FQGNSA. The length of the CDR3 is 11 residues.

The chain has TRBV5-6 and TRBJ1-2; 10 positions match TRBD1. With V trimmed by 3 bases and J by 3 bases, 14 bases remained unmatched. The CDR3 length is 18 residues. Germline CDR1 reads SGHDT; CDR2 reads YYEEEE. The CDR3 loop is CASSSGTGAKNQHYGYTF. The DNA of the CDR3 is TGTGCCAGCAGCTCCGGGACAGGGGCAAAGAACCAGCACTATGGCTACACCTTC.

The gene calls are TRBV11-3 and TRBJ2-2; possibly TRBD2 for D (6 bases). The CDR3 covers 15 residues. V was pared by 1 base and J by 4 bases, with 10 bases between. CDR1 and CDR2 from the germline V gene are SGHNT and YENEEA. The chain's CDR3 is CASSLGGAGTGELFF. Written as DNA, the CDR3 is TGTGCCAGCAGCTTAGGCGGGGCGGGCACCGGGGAGCTGTTTTTT. The whole variable domain, filled in from reference TRBV11-3 and TRBJ2-2, reads EAGVVQSPRYKIIEKKQPVAFWCNPISGHNTLYWYLQNLGQGPELLIRYENEEAVDDSQLPKDRFSAERLKGVDSTLKIQPAELGDSAVYLCASSLGGAGTGELFFGEGSRLTVL.

The genes are TRBV18 and TRBJ2-1; no firm D call. V was trimmed by 2 bases and J by 5 bases, leaving 1 base between them. CDR3 length equals 11 residues. Germline-derived CDR1 and CDR2 are KGHSH and LQKENI. In nucleotides, the CDR3 is TGTGCCAGCTCACCAAACAATGAGCAGTTCTTC. Amino acid sequence: CASSPNNEQFF.

The chain is built from TRBV5-1 and TRBJ2-5; 8 positions match TRBD1. Germline CDR1 is SGHRS and CDR2 is YFSETQ. V lost 4 bases, J lost 5 bases, and 7 bases stayed unmatched. The CDR3 has 14 amino acids. The DNA of the CDR3 is TGCGCCAGCAGCACCGGGACAGGAGGGGAGACCCAGTACTTC. As protein: CASSTGTGGETQYF.

This chain joins TRBV9 and TRBJ2-3, with D perhaps given as TRBD1 or TRBD2 (6 bases each). The V and J ends lost 1 base and 2 bases respectively, with 14 bases between them. Germline lookup yields CDR1 SGDLS and CDR2 YYNGEE. This CDR3 region has 16 residues. CDR3 residues: CASSVRGARHTDTQYF. In DNA, the CDR3 is TGTGCCAGCAGCGTAAGGGGGGCGAGACACACAGATACGCAGTATTTT.

Here the CDR3 reads CASSATPGLAPSYNEQFF. CDR3 bases: TGTGCCAGCAGCGCCACTCCGGGACTAGCGCCCTCCTACAATGAGCAGTTCTTC. The genes are TRBV7-2 and TRBJ2-1; 10 bases map to TRBD2. Germline-derived CDR1 and CDR2 are SGHTA and FQGNSA. The CDR3 runs 18 residues. Trimming cost V 5 bases and J 0 bases; bases outside gene matches: 10.

The chain uses TRBV2 and TRBJ2-3, with no clear D. The CDR3 is 12 residues long. Germline CDR1 SNHLY, CDR2 FYNNEI. The V gene lost 4 bases and the J gene lost 5 bases, with 7 bases spanning the gap. The chain's CDR3 is CASSGGQDTQYF. For the CDR3, the DNA is TGTGCCAGCAGTGGCGGCCAAGATACGCAGTATTTT.

The rearrangement links TRBV7-9 to TRBJ1-5, with D possibly TRBD1 on 5 matching bases. Germline CDR1 is SEHNR and CDR2 is FQNEAQ (reference sequence). V was shortened by 3 bases and J by 10 bases, with 16 bases between the two germline ends. CDR3 length: 14 amino acids. The CDR3 nucleotides read TGTGCCAGCAGCTTGAGTCAGGGCCAGAGCCCCCAGCATTTT. It is translated as CASSLSQGQSPQHF.

J is TRBJ1-1 and V is TRBV7-6; no firm D call. There are 12 residues in the CDR3. Germline V gene data show CDR1 as SGHVS and CDR2 as FNYEAQ. Trimming took off 5 bases at V and 9 bases at J, with 13 bases between the two ends. The CDR3 sequence: CASSPGLDQAFF. CDR3 nucleotides: TGTGCCAGCAGCCCCGGTTTGGACCAAGCTTTCTTT.

This chain uses TRBV7-3 with TRBJ1-1; D is perhaps TRBD1 (6 bases). This CDR3 contains 17 residues. Germline-derived CDR1 and CDR2 are SGHTA and FQGTGA. V was shortened by 4 bases and J by 0 bases, with 18 bases between the two germline ends. CDR3 protein: CASSSQGKGRLNTEAFF. The CDR3 bases are TGTGCCAGCAGCTCCCAGGGGAAGGGACGGTTGAACACTGAAGCTTTCTTT.

V usage is TRBV6-4 and J usage is TRBJ2-5; D ambiguous. The CDR3 is 13 amino acids. The V gene's germline CDR1 is MRHNA and CDR2 SNTAGT. The ends were cut back, 6 bases at V and 1 base at J, with 9 bases in the middle. The CDR3 DNA follows: TGTGCCAGCAGCCTAAATCCCCAAGAGACCCAGTACTTC. Amino acids: CASSLNPQETQYF.

This clone was seen only once. The V and J genes are TRBV11-1 and TRBJ2-7, with 7 bases fitting TRBD1. Germline CDR1 and CDR2: SGHAT and FQDESV (reference sequence). J was trimmed by 2 bases and V by 1 base; bases with no gene match: 5. CDR3 size: 15 residues. In nucleotides, the CDR3 is TGTGCCAGCAGCTTAGAGACAGGGCCTACCTACGAGCAGTACTTC. Its translation: CASSLETGPTYEQYF.

In its sample, this clone was seen a few times. J is TRBJ2-7 and V is TRBV15, with D maybe TRBD1 (6 bases). This CDR3 comprises 14 residues. V gave up 3 bases and J gave up 4 bases, with 13 bases separating them. Per the germline V gene, CDR1 is LNHNV and CDR2 is YYDKDF (reference sequence). CDR3 nucleotide sequence: TGTGCCACCAGCAGTCACAGGGATTCGTACGAGCAGTACTTC. Protein product: CATSSHRDSYEQYF.

V usage is TRBV11-3 and J usage is TRBJ2-1; 11 bases are shared with TRBD2. This CDR3 has 14 residues. J gave up 8 bases and V 5 bases, and 5 bases lay outside the gene matches. Germline CDR1 SGHNT, CDR2 YENEEA. Here the CDR3 reads CASSLSGRAHEQFF. The CDR3 DNA sequence: TGTGCCAGCAGCCTTAGCGGGAGGGCTCATGAGCAGTTCTTC.

This rearrangement joins TRBV6-5 to TRBJ1-5; the D gene is possibly TRBD1 (6 bases). The germline V and J ends were trimmed by 2 bases and 4 bases, with 12 bases remaining between them. The CDR3 is made up of 15 amino acids. CDR1 MNHEY and CDR2 SVGAGI come from the germline V gene. In nucleotides, the CDR3 is TGTGCCAGCAGTTACGGGAACCAGGGGAATCAGCCCCAGCATTTT. Translated, it gives CASSYGNQGNQPQHF.